This T cell receptor beta chain was sequenced for a study of CD4 T cells in relation to SARS-CoV-2 and coronaviruses (dated by TCRdb to 2020 to 2023). Background on the whole study: Using patient-derived lymphoblastoid cell lines, the shared crossreactive spike epitopes were mapped to their HLA restriction. Expansion assays from other donors in the study were sequenced with a different, Illumina-based TCR-beta assay. The Adaptive Biotechnologies TCR-sequencing kit was used for samples from a few pre-COVID donors and for the naive versus memory experiments, whereas the other data were Illumina-based. Memory CD4+ T cell crossreactivity between SARS-CoV-2 and common cold coronavirus spike proteins was assessed at the TCR clonotype level in the study. Broader findings and caveats from the paper: Sequencing of naive versus memory cells indicated that the assay detects memory recall responses, not primary responses primed during culture. The study was constrained by small numbers of patients and of tested TCRs. Significantly weaker SARS-CoV-2-driven expansion was shown by crossreactive clones than by monoreactive clones, consistent with antigenic imprinting. Crossreactivity analysis was centred on spike protein, so crossreactivity against other viral proteins was not assessed. Memory CD4+ clonotypes crossrecognizing SARS-CoV-2 and at least one common cold coronavirus spike were found in roughly 65% of donors. No donor contributed both pre-pandemic and post-infection samples, which limited tracing the source of pre-existing responses.

CD4+ T cells from unexposed donors were collected before the COVID-19 pandemic (2011-2018). Naive and memory CD4+ T cells were separated from cryopreserved PBMCs by CD4 enrichment followed by EasySep naive CD4+ T cell enrichment. Leukapheresis product for the unexposed donors was bought commercially. Ficoll-Paque PLUS gradient centrifugation was used to isolate PBMCs from leukapheresis product or whole blood. PBMCs were either cryopreserved at -140°C or used fresh in the expansion assay. The QIAamp Micro DNA Kit was used to extract genomic DNA from the CD4+ T cells. As for this clone: The specificity of this receptor is unknown. Within one base of it there is no much larger clone, and no base qualities were kept.

Counted from cysteine to phenylalanine, this CDR3 has 20 amino acids. The kept DNA is CDR3 alone, 60 bases in frame from the first base. The germline V gene yields SQVTM for CDR1 and ANQGSEA for CDR2. V lost 3 bases and J lost 3 bases, and the count of bases not matched to a germline gene is 19. Uncultured naive and memory CD4+ T cell DNA received deep-resolution immunoSEQ TCR-beta sequencing. From the authors' description of their analysis: Preprocessing removed nonproductive sequences and CDR3s not starting with C, not ending with F or W, or shorter than 7 amino acids. Cultured and uncultured naive and memory CD4+ repertoires were searched for previously identified spike- and CEF-reactive CDR3s. CDR3 homology was quantified as pairwise Levenshtein distance, calculated with the stringdist R package after three terminal residues were trimmed from each end. The source is immuneACCESS, and TCRdb retained only in-frame sequences with V and J called. Part of the clones is not carried over; for the studies checked, unresolved V genes explain less than half of this, and the remainder is unexplained. The V and J calls and clone size come from that table; D and trimming were worked out from the DNA. The sample table contains some 64,000 clones; only one count was recorded for approximately 94% of them. The ten largest make up about 0.14% of the sample.

Material for sequencing was naive CD4+ T cells from PBMCs. The intended sense of this specimen's cell subset or site label: naive CD4+ T cells isolated by negative enrichment. The chain is made from TRBV29-1 and TRBJ2-3; 12 of the junction bases match TRBD2. The TCR was taken from a human donor in good health. The CDR3 region has the sequence CSVEAHGTKTSGSRTDTQYF. The DNA sequence is TGCAGCGTTGAGGCCCACGGGACCAAGACTAGCGGGAGTAGAACAGATACGCAGTATTTT.